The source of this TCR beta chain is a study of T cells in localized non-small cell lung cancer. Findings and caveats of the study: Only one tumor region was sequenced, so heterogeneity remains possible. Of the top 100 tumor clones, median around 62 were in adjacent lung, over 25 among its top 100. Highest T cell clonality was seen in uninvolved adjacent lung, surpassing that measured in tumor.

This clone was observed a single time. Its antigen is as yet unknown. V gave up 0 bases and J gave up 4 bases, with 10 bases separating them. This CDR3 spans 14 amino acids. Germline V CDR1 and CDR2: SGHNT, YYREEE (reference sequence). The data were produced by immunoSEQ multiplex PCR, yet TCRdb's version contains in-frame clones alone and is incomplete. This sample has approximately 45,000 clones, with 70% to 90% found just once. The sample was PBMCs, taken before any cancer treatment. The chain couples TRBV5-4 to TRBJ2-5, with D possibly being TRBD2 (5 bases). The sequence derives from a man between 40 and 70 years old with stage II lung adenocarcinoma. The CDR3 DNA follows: TGTGCCAGCAGCTTGGGGAGGTCTAGAGAGACCCAGTACTTC. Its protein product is CASSLGRSRETQYF.